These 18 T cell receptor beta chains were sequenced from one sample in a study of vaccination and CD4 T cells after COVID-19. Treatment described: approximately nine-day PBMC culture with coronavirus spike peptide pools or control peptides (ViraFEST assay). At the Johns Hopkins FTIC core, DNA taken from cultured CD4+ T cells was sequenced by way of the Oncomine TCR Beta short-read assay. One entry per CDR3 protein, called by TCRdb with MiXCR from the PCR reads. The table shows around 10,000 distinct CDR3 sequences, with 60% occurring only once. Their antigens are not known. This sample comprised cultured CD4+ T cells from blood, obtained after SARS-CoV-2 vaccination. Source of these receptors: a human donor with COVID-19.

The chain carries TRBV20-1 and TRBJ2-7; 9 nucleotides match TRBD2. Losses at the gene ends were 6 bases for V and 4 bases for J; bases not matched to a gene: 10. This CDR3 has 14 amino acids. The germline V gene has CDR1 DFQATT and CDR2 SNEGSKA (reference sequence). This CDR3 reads CSAGGGVMGYEQYF. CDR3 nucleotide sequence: TGCAGTGCGGGCGGGGGGGTAATGGGATACGAGCAGTACTTC.

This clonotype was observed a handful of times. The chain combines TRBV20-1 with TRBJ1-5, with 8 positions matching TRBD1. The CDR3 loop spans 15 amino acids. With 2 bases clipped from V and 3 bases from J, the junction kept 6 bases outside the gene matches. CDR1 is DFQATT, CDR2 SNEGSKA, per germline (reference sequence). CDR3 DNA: TGCAGTGCTAGACCCGACAGGGGTAACAATCAGCCCCAGCATTTT. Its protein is CSARPDRGNNQPQHF.

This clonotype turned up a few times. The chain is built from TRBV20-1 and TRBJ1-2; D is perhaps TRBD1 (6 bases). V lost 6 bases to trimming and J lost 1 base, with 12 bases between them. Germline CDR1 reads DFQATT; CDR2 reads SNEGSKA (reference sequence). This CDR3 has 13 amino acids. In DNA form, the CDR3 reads TGCAGTGCACCCAGAGGGGGTAACTATGGCTACACCTTC. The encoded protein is CSAPRGGNYGYTF.

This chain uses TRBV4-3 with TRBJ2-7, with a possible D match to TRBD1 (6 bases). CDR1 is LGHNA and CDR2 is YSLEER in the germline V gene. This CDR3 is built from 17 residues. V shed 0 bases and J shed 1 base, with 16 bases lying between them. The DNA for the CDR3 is TGCGCCAGCAGCCAAGATCTTAAAGGGGGTTTATCCTACGAGCAGTACTTC. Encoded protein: CASSQDLKGGLSYEQYF.

The CDR3 is CASSITGGTDTQYF. CDR3 sequence (DNA): TGTGCCAGTAGTATAACAGGGGGCACAGATACGCAGTATTTT. The rearrangement links TRBV19 to TRBJ2-3; 7 bases map to TRBD1. Germline assignment: CDR1 LNHDA and CDR2 SQIVND (reference sequence). After removal of 2 bases from V and 1 base from J, the junction contained 0 bases not matched to a gene. The CDR3 spans 14 residues.

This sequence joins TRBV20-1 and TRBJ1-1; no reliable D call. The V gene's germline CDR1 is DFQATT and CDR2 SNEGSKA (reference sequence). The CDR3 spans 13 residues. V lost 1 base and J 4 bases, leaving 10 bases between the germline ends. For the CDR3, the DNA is TGCAGTGCTAGAGGTGGCAGTGCCACTGAAGCTTTCTTT. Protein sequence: CSARGGSATEAFF.

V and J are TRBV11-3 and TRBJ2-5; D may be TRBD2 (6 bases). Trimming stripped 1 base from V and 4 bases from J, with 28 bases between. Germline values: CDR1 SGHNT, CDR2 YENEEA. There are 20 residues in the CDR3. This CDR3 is CASSLGLGTNRENKGETQYF. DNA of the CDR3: TGTGCCAGCAGCTTAGGTTTGGGTACTAACCGGGAGAACAAGGGAGAGACCCAGTACTTC.

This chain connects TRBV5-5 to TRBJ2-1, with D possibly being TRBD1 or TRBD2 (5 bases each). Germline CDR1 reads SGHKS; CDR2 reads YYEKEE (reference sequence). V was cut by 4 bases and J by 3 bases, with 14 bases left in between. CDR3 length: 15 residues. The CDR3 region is CASSRGPEGYNEQFF. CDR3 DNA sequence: TGTGCCAGCAGCAGGGGACCGGAAGGCTACAATGAGCAGTTCTTC.

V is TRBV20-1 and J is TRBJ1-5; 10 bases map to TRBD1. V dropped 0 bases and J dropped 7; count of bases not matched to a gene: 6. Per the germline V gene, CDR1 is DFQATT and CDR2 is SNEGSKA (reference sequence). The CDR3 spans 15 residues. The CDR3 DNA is TGCAGTGCTAGAGACACCGGGACAGGGGACCAGCCCCAGCATTTT. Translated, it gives CSARDTGTGDQPQHF.

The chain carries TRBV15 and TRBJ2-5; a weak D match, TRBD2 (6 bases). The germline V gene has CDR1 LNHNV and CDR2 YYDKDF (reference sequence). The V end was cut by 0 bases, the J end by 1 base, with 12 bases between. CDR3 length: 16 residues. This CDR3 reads CATSRDWRGGQETQYF. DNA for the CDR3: TGTGCCACCAGCAGAGATTGGAGGGGAGGCCAAGAGACCCAGTACTTC.

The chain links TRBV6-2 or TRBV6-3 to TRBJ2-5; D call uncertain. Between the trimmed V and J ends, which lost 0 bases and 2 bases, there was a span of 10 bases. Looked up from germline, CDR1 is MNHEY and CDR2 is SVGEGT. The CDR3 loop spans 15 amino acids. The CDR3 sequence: CASSYSQLKQETQYF. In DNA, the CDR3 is TGTGCCAGCAGTTACTCGCAGTTAAAACAAGAGACCCAGTACTTC.

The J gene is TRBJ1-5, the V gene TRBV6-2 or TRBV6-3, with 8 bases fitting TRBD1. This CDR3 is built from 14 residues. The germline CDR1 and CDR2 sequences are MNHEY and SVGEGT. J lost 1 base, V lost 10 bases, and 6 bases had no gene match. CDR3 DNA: TGTGCCACTCAGGACAGGGTAAGCAATCAGCCCCAGCATTTT. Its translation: CATQDRVSNQPQHF.

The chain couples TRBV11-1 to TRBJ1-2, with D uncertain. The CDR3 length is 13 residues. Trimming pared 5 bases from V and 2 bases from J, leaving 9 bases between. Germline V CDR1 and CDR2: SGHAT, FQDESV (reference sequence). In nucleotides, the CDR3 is TGTGCCAGCAGCCAAGACGGGAACTATGGCTACACCTTC. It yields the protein CASSQDGNYGYTF.

The CDR3, as DNA: TGTGCCAGCAGCTTTAATGGAGCTAGCACAGATACGCAGTATTTT. Protein: CASSFNGASTDTQYF. This chain uses TRBV7-2 with TRBJ2-3; D is uncertain. Per germline, CDR1 SGHTA and CDR2 FQGNSA. The CDR3 covers 15 residues. V gave up 3 bases and J gave up 0 bases, with 10 bases separating them.

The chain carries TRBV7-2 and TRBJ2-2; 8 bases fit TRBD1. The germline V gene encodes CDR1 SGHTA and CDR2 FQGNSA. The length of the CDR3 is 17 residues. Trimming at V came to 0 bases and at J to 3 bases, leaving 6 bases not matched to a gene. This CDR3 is CASSLARTGIHTGELFF. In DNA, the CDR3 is TGTGCCAGCAGCTTAGCCCGGACAGGGATCCACACCGGGGAGCTGTTTTTT.

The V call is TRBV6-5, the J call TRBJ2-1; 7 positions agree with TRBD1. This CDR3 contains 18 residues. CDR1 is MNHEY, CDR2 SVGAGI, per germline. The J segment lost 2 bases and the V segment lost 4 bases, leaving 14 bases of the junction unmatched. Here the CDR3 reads CASSSLTPQGVTYNEQFF. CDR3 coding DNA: TGTGCCAGCAGTTCACTTACCCCGCAGGGGGTCACCTACAATGAGCAGTTCTTC.

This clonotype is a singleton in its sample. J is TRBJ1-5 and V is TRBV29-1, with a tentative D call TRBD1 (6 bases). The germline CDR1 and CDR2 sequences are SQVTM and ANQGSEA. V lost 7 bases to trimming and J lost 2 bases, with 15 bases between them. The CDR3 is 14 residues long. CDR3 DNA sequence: TGCAGCGCAATTACAGGGTACGGCAATCAGCCCCAGCATTTT. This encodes CSAITGYGNQPQHF.

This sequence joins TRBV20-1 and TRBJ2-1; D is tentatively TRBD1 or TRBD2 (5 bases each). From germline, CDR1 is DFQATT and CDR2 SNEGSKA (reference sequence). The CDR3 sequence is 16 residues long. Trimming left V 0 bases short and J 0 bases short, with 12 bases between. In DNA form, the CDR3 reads TGCAGTGCTAGAGATCTTGGGGACCTCTCCTACAATGAGCAGTTCTTC. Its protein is CSARDLGDLSYNEQFF.